This T cell receptor (beta chain) was documented in a study of T cell repertoires in cytomegalovirus infection. The germline CDR1 and CDR2 sequences are MDHEN and SYDVKM. CDR3 length: 15 amino acids. The V gene lost 3 bases and the J gene lost 2 bases, with 13 bases spanning the gap. In TCRdb, the reads were re-called with MiXCR into one record per CDR3 protein. This sample carries 150,000 to 200,000 distinct CDR3 sequences, roughly 17% of them seen once, and the ten largest clones take around 20%. Study conclusions and caveats: Of the TCR beta families, the public ones yielded a cumulative frequency that identified carriers of CMV plus the relevant HLA. There were HLA-C-restricted CMV-specific TCR beta clonotypes dominating the ex vivo response.

This clonotype was detected only a few times. Its antigen is as yet unknown. The chain uses TRBV28 and TRBJ1-1, with D possibly matching TRBD1 (5 bases). This receptor was identified in a human donor in good health (CMV status not recorded). Some clones in this sample may be carry-over from other donors' samples. What was sequenced was CD8+ T cells from PBMCs. The CDR3 loop is CASSLQGQPNTEAFF. The DNA of the CDR3 is TGTGCCAGCAGTTTGCAGGGCCAACCAAACACTGAAGCTTTCTTT.